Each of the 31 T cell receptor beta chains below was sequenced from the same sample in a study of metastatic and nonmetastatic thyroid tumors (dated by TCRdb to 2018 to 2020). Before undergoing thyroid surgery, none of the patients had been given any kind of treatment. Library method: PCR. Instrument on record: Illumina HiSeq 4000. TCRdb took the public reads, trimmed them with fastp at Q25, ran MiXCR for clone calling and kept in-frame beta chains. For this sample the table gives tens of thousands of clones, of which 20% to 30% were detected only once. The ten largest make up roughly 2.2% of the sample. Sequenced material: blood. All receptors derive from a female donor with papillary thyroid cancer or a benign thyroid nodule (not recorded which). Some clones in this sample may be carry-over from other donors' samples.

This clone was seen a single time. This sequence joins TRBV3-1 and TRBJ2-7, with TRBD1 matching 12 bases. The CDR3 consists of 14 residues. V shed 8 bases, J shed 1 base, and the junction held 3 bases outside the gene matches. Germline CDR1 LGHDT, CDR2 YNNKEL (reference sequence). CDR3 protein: CASAGQGASYEQYF. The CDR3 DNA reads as TGTGCCAGCGCGGGACAGGGGGCGTCCTACGAGCAGTACTTC.

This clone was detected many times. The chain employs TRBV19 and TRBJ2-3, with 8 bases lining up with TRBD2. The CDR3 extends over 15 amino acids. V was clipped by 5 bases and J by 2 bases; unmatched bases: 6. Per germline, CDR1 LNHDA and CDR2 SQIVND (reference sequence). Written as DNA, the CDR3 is TGTGCCAGTAGTCTTGGCGGGGGGAACACAGATACGCAGTATTTT. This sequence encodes CASSLGGGNTDTQYF.

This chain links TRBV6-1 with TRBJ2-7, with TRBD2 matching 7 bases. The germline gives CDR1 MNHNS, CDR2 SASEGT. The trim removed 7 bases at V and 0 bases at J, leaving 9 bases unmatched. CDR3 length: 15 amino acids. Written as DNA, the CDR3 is TGTGCCAGCATGACAGCGGGGTTAAGCTCCTACGAGCAGTACTTC. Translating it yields CASMTAGLSSYEQYF.

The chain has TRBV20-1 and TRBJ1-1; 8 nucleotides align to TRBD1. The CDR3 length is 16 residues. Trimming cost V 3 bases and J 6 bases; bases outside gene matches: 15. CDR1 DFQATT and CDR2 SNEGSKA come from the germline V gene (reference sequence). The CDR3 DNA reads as TGCAGTGCTAGCGACAGGGGCATCGGCCTGAGGTCTGAAGCTTTCTTT. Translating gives CSASDRGIGLRSEAFF.

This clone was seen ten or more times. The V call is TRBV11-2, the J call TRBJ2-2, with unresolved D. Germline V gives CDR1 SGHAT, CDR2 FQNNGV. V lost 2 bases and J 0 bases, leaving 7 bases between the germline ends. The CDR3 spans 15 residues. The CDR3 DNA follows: TGTGCCAGCAGCTTAATGAGCGCGAACACCGGGGAGCTGTTTTTT. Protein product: CASSLMSANTGELFF.

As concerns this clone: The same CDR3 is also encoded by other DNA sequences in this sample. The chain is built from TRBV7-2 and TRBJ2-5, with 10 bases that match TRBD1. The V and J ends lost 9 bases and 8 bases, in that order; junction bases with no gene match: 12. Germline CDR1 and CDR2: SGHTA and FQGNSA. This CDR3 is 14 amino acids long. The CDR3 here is CASSPDRGRKTQYF. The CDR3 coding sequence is TGTGCCAGTAGCCCAGACAGGGGGCGGAAAACCCAGTACTTC.

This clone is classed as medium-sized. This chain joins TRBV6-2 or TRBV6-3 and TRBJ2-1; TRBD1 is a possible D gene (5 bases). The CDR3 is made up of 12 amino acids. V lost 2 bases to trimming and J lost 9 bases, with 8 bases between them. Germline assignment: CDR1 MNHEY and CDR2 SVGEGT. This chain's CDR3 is CASSYPRVEQFF. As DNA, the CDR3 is TGTGCCAGCAGTTACCCCAGGGTTGAGCAGTTCTTC.

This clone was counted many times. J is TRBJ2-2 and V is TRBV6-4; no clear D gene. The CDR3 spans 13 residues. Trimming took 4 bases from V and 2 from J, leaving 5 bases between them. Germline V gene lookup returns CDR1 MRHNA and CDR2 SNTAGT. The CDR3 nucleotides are TGTGCCAGCAGTGTCAGTAACACCGGGGAGCTGTTTTTT. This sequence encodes CASSVSNTGELFF.

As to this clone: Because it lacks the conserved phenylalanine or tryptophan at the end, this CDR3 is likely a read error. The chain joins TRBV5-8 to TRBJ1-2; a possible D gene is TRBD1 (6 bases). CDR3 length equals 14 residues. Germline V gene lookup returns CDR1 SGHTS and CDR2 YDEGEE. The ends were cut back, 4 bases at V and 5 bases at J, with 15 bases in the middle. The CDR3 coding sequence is TGTGCCAGCAGCACAGGGACGGGAACTTATGGCTACACCATC. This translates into CASSTGTGTYGYTI.

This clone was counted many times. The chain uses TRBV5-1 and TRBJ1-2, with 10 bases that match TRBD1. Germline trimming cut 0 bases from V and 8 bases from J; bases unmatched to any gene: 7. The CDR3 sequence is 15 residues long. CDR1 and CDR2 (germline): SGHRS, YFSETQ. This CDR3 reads CASSLERTGGIGYTF. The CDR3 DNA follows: TGCGCCAGCAGCTTGGAACGGACAGGGGGTATCGGCTACACCTTC.

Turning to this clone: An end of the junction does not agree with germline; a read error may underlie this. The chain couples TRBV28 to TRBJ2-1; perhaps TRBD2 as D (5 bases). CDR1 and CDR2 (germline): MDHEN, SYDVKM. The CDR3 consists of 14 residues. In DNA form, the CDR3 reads TGTGACAGCAGGCCTACACGGGGCTACAATGAGCAGTTCTTC. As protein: CDSRPTRGYNEQFF.

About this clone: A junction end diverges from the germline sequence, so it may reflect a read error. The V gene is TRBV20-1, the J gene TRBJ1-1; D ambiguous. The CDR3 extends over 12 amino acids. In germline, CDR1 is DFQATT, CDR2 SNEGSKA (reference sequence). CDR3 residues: CSAREQDLLAFF. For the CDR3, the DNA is TGCAGCGCTAGAGAGCAGGACCTGTTAGCTTTCTTT.

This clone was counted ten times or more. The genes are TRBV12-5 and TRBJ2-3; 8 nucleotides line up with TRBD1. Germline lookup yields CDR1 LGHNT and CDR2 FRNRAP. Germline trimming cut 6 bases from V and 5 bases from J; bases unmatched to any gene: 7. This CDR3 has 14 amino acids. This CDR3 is CASGPDRDGDTQYF. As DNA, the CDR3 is TGTGCTAGTGGCCCGGACAGGGACGGAGATACGCAGTATTTT. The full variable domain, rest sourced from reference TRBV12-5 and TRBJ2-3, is DARVTQTPRHKVTEMGQEVTMRCQPILGHNTVFWYRQTMMQGLELLAYFRNRAPLDDSGMPKDRFSAEMPDATLATLKIQPSEPRDSAVYFCASGPDRDGDTQYFGPGTRLTVL.

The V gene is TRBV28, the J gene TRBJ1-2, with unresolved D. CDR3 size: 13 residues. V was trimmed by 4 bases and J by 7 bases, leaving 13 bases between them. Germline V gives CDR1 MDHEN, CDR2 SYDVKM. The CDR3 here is CASSSRGKGGYTF. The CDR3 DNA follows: TGTGCCAGCAGTTCGCGAGGGAAGGGTGGCTACACCTTC.

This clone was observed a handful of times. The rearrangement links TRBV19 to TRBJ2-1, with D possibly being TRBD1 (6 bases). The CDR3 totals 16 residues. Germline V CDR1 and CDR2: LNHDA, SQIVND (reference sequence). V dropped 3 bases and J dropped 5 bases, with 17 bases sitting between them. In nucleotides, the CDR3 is TGTGCCAGTAGTATCCTACCCAGGGGCGTCGACAATGAGCAGTTCTTC. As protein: CASSILPRGVDNEQFF. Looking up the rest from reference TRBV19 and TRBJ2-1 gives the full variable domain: DGGITQSPKYLFRKEGQNVTLSCEQNLNHDAMYWYRQDPGQGLRLIYYSQIVNDFQKGDIAEGYSVSREKKESFPLTVTSAQKNPTAFYLCASSILPRGVDNEQFFGPGTRLTVL.

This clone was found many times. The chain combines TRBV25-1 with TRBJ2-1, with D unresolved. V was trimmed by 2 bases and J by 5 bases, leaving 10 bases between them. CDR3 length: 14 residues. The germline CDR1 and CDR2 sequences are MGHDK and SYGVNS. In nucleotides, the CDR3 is TGTGCCAGCAGTGAAAGGAATCAAAACAATGAGCAGTTCTTC. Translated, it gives CASSERNQNNEQFF.

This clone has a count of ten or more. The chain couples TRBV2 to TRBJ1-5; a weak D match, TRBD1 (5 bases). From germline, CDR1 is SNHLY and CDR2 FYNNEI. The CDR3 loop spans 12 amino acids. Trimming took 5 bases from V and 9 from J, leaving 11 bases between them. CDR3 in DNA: TGTGCCAGCAGTTCCAGGGCTCCGCCCCAGCATTTT. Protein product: CASSSRAPPQHF.

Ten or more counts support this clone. CDR3 sequence (DNA): TGCGCCAGCAGCCGGGACTATATCAATGAGCAGTTCTTC. It encodes CASSRDYINEQFF. The chain joins TRBV5-1 to TRBJ2-1, with 7 bases matching TRBD2. The trim removed 4 bases at V and 6 bases at J, leaving 4 bases unmatched. The CDR3 is made up of 13 amino acids. Germline CDR1 SGHRS, CDR2 YFSETQ.

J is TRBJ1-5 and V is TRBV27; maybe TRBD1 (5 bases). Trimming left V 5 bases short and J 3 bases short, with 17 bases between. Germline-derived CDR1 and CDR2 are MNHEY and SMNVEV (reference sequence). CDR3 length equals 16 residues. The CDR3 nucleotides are TGTGCCAGCAGTACCTGTCAGGGTGGGTTCAATCAGCCCCAGCATTTT. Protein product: CASSTCQGGFNQPQHF.

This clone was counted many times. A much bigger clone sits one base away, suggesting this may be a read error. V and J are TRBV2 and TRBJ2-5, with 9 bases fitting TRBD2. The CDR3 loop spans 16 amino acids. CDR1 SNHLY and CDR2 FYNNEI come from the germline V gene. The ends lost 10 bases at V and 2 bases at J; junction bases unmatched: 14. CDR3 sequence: CATQSEAGGVQETQYF. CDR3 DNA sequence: TGTGCCACCCAAAGCGAGGCGGGGGGGGTTCAAGAGACCCAGTACTTC.

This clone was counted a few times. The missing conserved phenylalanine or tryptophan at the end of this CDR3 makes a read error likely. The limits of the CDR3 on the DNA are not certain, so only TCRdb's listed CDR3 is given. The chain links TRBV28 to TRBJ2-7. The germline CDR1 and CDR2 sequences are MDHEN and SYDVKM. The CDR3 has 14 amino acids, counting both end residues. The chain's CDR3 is CASSFLGSSYEQYL.

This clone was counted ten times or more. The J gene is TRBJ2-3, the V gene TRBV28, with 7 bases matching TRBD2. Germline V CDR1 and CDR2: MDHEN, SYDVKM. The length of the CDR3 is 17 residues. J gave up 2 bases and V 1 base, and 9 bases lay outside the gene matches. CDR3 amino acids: CASSLSSSGYSTDTQYF. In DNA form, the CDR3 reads TGTGCCAGCAGTTTATCGTCTAGCGGATACTCCACAGATACGCAGTATTTT.

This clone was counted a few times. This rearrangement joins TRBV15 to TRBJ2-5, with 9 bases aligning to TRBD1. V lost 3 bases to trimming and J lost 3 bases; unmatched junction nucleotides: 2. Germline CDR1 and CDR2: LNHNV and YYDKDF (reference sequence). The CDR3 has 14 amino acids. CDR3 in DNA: TGTGCCACCAGCAGGAGGACAGGGGAAGAGACCCAGTACTTC. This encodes CATSRRTGEETQYF.

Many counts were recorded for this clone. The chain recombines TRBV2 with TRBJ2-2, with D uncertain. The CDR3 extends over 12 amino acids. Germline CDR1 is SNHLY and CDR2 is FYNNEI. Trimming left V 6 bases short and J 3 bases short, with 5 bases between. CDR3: CASSSHTGELFF. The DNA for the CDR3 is TGTGCCAGCAGCTCCCACACCGGGGAGCTGTTTTTT.

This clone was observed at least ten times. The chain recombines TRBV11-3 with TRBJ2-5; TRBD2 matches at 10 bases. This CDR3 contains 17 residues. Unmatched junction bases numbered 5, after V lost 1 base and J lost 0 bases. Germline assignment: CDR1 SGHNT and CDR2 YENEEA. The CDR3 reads CASSLVLAGVYQETQYF. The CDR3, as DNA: TGTGCCAGCAGCTTAGTCCTAGCGGGGGTCTACCAAGAGACCCAGTACTTC.

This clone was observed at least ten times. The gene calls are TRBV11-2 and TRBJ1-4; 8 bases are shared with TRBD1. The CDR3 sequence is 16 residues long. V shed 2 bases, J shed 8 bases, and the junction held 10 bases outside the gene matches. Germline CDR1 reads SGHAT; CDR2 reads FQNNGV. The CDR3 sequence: CASSLTGTGDSEKLFF. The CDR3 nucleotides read TGTGCCAGCAGCTTAACGGGGACAGGCGACAGCGAAAAACTGTTTTTT.

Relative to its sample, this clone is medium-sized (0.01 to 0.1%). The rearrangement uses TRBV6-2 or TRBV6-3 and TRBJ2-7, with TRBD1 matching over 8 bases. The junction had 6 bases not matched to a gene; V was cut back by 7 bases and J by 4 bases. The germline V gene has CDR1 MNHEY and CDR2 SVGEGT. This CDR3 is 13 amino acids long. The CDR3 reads CASNPQGVYEQYF. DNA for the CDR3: TGTGCCAGCAACCCACAGGGGGTTTACGAGCAGTACTTC.

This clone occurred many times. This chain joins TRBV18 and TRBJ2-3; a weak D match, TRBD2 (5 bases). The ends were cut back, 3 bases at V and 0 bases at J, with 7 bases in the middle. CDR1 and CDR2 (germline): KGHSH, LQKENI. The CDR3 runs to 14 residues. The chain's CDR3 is CASSPGISTDTQYF. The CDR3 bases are TGTGCCAGCTCACCCGGGATTAGCACAGATACGCAGTATTTT.

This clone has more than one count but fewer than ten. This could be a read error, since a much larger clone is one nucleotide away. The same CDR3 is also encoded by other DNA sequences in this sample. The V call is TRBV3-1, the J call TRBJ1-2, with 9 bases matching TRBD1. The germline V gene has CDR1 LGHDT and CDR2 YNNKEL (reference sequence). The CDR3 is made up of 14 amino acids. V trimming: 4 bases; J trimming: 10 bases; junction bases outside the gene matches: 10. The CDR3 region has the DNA TGTGCCAGCAGCCCGACGGACAGGGGACGTGACTACACCTTC. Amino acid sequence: CASSPTDRGRDYTF.

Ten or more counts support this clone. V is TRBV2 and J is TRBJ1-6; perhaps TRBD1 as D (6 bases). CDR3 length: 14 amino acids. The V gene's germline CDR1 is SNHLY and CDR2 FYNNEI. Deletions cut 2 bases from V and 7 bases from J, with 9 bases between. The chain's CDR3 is CASSETGSNSPLHF. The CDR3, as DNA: TGTGCCAGCAGTGAAACAGGGAGCAATTCACCCCTCCACTTT.

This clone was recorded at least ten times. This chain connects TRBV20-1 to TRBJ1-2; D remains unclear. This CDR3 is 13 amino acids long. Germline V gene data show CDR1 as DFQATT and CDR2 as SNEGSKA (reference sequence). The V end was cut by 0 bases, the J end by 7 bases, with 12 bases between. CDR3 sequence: CSAREGSIGGYTF. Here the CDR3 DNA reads TGCAGTGCTAGAGAGGGGAGTATCGGTGGCTACACCTTC.